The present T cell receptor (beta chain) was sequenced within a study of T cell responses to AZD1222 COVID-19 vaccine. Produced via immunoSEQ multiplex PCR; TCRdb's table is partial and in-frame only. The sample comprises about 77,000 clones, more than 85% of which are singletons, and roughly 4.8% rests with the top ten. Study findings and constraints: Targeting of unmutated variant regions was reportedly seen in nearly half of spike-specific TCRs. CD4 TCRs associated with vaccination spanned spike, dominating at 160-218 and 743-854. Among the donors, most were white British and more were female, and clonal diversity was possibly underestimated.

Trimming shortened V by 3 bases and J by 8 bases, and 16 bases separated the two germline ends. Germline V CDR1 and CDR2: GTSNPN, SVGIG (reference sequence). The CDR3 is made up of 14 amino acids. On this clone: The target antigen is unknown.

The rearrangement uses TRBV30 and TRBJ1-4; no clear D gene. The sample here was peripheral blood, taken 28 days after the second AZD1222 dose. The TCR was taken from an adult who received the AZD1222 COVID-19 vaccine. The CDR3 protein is CAWSAGTAGEKLFF. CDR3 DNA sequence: TGTGCCTGGAGCGCTGGAACTGCGGGGGAAAAACTGTTTTTT.